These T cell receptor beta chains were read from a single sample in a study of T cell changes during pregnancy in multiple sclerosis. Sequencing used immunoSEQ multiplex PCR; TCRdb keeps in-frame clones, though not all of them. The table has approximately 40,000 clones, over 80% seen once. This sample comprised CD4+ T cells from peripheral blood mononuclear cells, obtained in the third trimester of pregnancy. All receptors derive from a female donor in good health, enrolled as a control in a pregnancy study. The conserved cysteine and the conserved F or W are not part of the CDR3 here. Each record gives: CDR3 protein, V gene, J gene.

cdr3_aa: ASTRFGGVAGTEAF
v_call: TRBV5-1
j_call: TRBJ1-1

cdr3_aa: ARHRTHHPPHGFYEQY
v_call: TRBV19
j_call: TRBJ2-7

cdr3_aa: ASSLGGGAGNIQY
v_call: TRBV7-3
j_call: TRBJ2-4

cdr3_aa: ASSLRQGNEAF
v_call: TRBV7-2
j_call: TRBJ1-1

cdr3_aa: ASSLAGESSGANVLT
v_call: TRBV9
j_call: TRBJ2-6

cdr3_aa: ASSLGRDLQETQY
v_call: TRBV5-5
j_call: TRBJ2-5

cdr3_aa: ASSPPGGFETQY
v_call: TRBV18
j_call: TRBJ2-5

cdr3_aa: ASSLTLASTIY
v_call: TRBV7-3
j_call: TRBJ1-3

cdr3_aa: ASAGTQGFYEQY
v_call: TRBV2
j_call: TRBJ2-7

cdr3_aa: ASSGEATTNEKLF
v_call: TRBV2
j_call: TRBJ1-4

cdr3_aa: ATIQAAGSP
v_call: TRBV28
j_call: TRBJ2-7

cdr3_aa: ASSRLAGGYNEQF
v_call: TRBV7-9
j_call: TRBJ2-1

cdr3_aa: ASGLAPHQPQH
v_call: TRBV28
j_call: TRBJ1-5

cdr3_aa: ASRFSSGLFSQPQH
v_call: TRBV19
j_call: TRBJ1-5

cdr3_aa: SAQIGGPDEF
v_call: TRBV29-1
j_call: TRBJ2-1

cdr3_aa: ASNLDLGAGAQF
v_call: TRBV7-8
j_call: TRBJ2-1

cdr3_aa: ASSASLTGSPLH
v_call: TRBV2
j_call: TRBJ1-6